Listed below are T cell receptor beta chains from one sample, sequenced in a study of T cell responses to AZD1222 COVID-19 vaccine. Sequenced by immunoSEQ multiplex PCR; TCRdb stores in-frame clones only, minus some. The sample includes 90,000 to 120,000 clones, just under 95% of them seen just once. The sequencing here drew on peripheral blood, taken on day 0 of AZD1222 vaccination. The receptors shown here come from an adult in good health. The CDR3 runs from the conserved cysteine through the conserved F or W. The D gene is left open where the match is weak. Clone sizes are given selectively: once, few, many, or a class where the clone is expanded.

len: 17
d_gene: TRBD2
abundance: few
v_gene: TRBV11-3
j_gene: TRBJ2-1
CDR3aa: CASSSYSTSGRYNEQFF
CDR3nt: TGTGCCAGCAGCTCCTACTCGACTAGCGGGAGATACAATGAGCAGTTCTTC

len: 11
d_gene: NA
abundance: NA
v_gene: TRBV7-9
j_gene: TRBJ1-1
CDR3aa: CLAGSEAEAFF
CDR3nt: TGTTTAGCGGGGAGTGAGGCTGAAGCTTTCTTT

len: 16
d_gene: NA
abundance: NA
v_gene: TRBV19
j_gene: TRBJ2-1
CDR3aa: CASSRRYRVSYNEQFF
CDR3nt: TGTGCCAGTAGCAGGAGATACAGGGTCTCCTACAATGAGCAGTTCTTC

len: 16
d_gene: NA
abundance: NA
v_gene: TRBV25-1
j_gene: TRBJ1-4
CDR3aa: CASSEGAAATNEKLFF
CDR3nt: TGTGCCAGCAGTGAAGGCGCAGCAGCAACTAATGAAAAACTGTTTTTT

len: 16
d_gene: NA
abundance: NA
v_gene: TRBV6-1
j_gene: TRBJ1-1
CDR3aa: CASSEALLGYDTEAFF
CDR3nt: TGTGCCAGCAGTGAAGCGCTTCTGGGTTACGACACTGAAGCTTTCTTT

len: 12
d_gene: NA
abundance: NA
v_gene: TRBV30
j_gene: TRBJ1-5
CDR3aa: CACGQSNQPQHF
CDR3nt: TGTGCCTGTGGACAGAGCAATCAGCCCCAGCATTTT

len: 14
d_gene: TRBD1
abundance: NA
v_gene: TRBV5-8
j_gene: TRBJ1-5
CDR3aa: CASSRGTADQPQHF
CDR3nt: TGTGCCAGCAGCCGCGGGACAGCCGATCAGCCCCAGCATTTT

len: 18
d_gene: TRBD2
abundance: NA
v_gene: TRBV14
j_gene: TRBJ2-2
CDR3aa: CASSQEIKYGTSTGELFF
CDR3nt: TGTGCCAGCAGCCAAGAAATAAAGTACGGGACTAGCACCGGGGAGCTGTTTTTT

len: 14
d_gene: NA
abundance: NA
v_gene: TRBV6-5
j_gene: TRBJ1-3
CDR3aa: CASTDLNVGNTIYF
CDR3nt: TGTGCCAGCACCGATCTCAACGTAGGAAACACCATATATTTT

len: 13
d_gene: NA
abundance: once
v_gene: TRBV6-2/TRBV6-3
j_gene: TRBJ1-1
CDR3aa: CASSPRGNTEAFF
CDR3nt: TGTGCCAGCAGTCCCCGCGGTAACACTGAAGCTTTCTTT

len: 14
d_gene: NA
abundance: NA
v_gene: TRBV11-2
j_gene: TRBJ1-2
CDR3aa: CASSLVGRNYGYTF
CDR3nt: TGTGCCAGCAGCTTAGTAGGCAGAAACTATGGCTACACCTTC

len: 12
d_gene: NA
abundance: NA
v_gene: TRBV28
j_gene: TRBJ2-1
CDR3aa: CASSFLGNEQFF
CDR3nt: TGTGCCAGCAGTTTTCTAGGGAATGAGCAGTTCTTC

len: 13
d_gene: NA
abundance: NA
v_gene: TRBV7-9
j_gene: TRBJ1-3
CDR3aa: CASSLGGENTIYF
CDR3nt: TGTGCCAGCAGCTTAGGAGGGGAGAACACCATATATTTT

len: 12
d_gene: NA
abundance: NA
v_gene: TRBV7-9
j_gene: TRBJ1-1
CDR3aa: CASRLDGKEAFF
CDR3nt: TGTGCCAGCAGATTAGACGGGAAAGAAGCTTTCTTT

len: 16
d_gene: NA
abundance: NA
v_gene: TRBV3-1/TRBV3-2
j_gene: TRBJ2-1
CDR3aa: CASSQDIGAPVFKQFF
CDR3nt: TGTGCCAGCAGCCAAGATATAGGGGCCCCGGTATTCAAGCAGTTCTTC

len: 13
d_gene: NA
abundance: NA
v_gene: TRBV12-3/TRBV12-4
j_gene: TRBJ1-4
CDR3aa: CASRPQNEGELFF
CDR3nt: TGTGCCAGCAGACCCCAGAATGAGGGGGAACTGTTTTTT

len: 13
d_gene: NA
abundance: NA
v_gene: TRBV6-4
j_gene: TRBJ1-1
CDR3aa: CASSEELNTEAFF
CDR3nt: TGTGCCAGCAGTGAGGAGTTGAACACTGAAGCTTTCTTT

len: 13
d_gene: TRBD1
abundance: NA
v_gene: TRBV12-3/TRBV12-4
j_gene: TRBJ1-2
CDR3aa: CASSSGGSYGYTF
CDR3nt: TGTGCCAGCAGCTCAGGGGGTAGCTATGGCTACACCTTC

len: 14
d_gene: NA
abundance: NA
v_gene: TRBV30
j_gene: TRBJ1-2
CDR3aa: CAWSPGTLDYGYTF
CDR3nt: TGTGCCTGGAGCCCCGGGACATTAGACTATGGCTACACCTTC

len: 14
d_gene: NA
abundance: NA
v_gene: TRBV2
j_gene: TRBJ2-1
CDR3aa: CASSELNSYNEQFF
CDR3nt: TGTGCCAGCAGTGAACTAAACAGTTACAATGAGCAGTTCTTC

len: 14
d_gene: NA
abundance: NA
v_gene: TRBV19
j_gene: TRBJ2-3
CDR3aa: CASIRGSESDTQYF
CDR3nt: TGTGCCAGCATCCGGGGGTCGGAGTCAGATACGCAGTATTTT

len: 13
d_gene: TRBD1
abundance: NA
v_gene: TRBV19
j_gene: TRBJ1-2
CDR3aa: CASSMDRVYGYTF
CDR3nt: TGTGCCAGTAGTATGGACAGGGTATATGGCTACACCTTC

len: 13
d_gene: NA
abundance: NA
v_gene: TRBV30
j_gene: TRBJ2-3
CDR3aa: CAWIKKGTDTQYF
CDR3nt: TGTGCCTGGATCAAAAAGGGGACAGATACGCAGTATTTT

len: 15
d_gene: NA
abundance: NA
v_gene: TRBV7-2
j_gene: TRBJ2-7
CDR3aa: CASSQAGTASSQQYF
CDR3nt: TGTGCCAGCAGCCAGGCCGGGACGGCCTCTAGTCAGCAGTACTTC

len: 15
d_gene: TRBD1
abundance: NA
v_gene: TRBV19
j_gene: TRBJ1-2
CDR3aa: CASSTSPWDRRGYTF
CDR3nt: TGTGCCAGTAGTACTAGCCCGTGGGACAGACGGGGCTACACCTTC

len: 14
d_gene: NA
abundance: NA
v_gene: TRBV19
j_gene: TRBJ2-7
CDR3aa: CASSIEGGPYEQYF
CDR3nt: TGTGCCAGTAGTATAGAAGGGGGACCCTACGAGCAGTACTTC

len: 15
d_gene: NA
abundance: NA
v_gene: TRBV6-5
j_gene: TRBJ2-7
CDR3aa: CASSYSRKGLGEQYF
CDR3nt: TGTGCCAGCAGTTACTCGAGAAAGGGACTGGGGGAGCAGTACTTC

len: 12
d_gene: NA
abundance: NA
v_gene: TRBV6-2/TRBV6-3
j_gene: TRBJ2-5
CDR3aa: CASSSGWWTQYF
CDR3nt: TGTGCCAGCAGCTCTGGATGGTGGACCCAGTACTTC

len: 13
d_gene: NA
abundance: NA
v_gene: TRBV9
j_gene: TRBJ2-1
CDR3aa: CASSVTGMNEQFF
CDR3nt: TGTGCCAGCAGCGTTACCGGGATGAATGAGCAGTTCTTC

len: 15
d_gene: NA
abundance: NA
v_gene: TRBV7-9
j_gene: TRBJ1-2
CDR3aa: CASSPGQMLNYGYTF
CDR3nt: TGTGCCAGCAGCCCCGGACAGATGCTTAACTATGGCTACACCTTC

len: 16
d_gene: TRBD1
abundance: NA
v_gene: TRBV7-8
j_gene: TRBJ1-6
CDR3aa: CASSSGTGAYNSPLHF
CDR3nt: TGTGCCAGCAGCTCGGGGACAGGGGCCTATAATTCACCCCTCCACTTT

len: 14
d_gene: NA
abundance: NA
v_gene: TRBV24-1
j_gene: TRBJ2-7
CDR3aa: CATSAAESSYEQYF
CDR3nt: TGTGCCACCAGTGCGGCAGAATCTTCCTACGAGCAGTACTTC

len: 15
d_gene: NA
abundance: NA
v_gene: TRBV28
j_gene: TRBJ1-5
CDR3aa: CATRPPGPSNQPQHF
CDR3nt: TGTGCCACCAGGCCACCGGGACCTAGCAATCAGCCCCAGCATTTT

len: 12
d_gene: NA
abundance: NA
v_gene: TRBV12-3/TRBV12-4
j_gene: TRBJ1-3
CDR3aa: CASTSKRNTIYF
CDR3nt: TGTGCCAGCACCTCGAAGCGAAACACCATATATTTT

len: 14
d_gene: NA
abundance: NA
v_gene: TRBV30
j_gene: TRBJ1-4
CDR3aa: CAWSGGVDNEKLFF
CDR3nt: TGTGCCTGGAGTGGGGGAGTTGATAATGAAAAACTGTTTTTT

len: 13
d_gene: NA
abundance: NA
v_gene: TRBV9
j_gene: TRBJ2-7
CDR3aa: CASSSGTLAEQYF
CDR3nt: TGTGCCAGCAGCTCCGGGACCTTGGCGGAGCAGTACTTC

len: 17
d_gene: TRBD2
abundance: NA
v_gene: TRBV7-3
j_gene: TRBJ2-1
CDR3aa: CASSLFSSSGTYNEQFF
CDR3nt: TGTGCCAGCAGCTTATTTAGTTCTAGCGGGACCTACAATGAGCAGTTCTTC

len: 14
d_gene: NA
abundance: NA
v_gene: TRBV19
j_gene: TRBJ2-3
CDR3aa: CASSFGTSTDTQYF
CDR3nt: TGTGCCAGTAGTTTTGGAACTAGCACAGATACGCAGTATTTT

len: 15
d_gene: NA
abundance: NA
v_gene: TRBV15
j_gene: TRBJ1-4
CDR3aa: CATSSHGDLNEKLFF
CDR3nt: TGTGCCACCAGCAGTCACGGGGACCTTAATGAAAAACTGTTTTTT

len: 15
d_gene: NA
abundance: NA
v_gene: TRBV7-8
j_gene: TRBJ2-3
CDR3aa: CASSSPGGLSDTQYF
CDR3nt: TGTGCCAGCAGCTCGCCCGGGGGGCTCTCAGATACGCAGTATTTT

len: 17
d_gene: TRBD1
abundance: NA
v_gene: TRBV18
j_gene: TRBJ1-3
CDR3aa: CASSPTTGPSSGNTIYF
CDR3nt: TGTGCCAGCTCACCGACGACAGGGCCGAGCTCTGGAAACACCATATATTTT

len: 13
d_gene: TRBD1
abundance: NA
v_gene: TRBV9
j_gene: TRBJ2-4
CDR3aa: CASSTGAYNIQYF
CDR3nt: TGTGCCAGCTCTACAGGGGCGTACAACATTCAGTACTTC

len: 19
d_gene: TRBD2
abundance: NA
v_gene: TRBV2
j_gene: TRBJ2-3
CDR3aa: CASRWPGLAGDTRTDTQYF
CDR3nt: TGTGCCAGCAGGTGGCCGGGACTAGCGGGGGATACTCGCACAGATACGCAGTATTTT

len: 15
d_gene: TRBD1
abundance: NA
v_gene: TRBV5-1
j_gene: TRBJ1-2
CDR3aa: CASSRKGQGSDGYTF
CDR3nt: TGCGCCAGCAGCAGAAAAGGACAGGGCAGCGATGGCTACACCTTC

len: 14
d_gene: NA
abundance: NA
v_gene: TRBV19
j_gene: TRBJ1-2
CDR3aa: CASSIGSHLYGYTF
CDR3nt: TGTGCCAGTAGTATAGGGAGTCACCTCTATGGCTACACCTTC

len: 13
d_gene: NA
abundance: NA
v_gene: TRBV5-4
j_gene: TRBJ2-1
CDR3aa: CASSLAGDMPQFF
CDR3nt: TGTGCCAGCAGCTTGGCGGGGGACATGCCCCAGTTCTTC

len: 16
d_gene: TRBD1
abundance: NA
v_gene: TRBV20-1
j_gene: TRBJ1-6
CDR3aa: CSASGDRGSYNSPLHF
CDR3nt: TGCAGTGCTAGTGGGGACAGGGGCTCCTATAATTCACCCCTCCACTTT

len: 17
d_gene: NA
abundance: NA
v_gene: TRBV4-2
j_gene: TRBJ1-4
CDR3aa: CASSHSGAGDANEKLFF
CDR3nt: TGTGCCAGCAGCCACTCAGGGGCGGGGGATGCTAATGAAAAACTGTTTTTT

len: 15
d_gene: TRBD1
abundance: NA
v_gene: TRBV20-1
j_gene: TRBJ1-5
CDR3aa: CSASFPRGGEQPQHF
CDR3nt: TGCAGTGCTAGTTTTCCCAGGGGGGGTGAACAGCCCCAGCATTTT

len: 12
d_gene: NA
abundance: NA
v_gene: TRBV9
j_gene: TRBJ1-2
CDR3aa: CASSRGESGYTF
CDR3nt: TGTGCCAGCAGCAGAGGAGAGTCTGGCTACACCTTC

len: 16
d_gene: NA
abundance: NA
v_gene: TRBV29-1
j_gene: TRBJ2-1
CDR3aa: CSVGTFKRATYNEQFF
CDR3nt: TGCAGCGTTGGGACATTTAAAAGGGCCACCTACAATGAGCAGTTCTTC

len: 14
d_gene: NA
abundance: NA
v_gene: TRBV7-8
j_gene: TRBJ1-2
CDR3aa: CASGGSPADYGYTF
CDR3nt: TGTGCCAGCGGCGGATCCCCGGCGGACTATGGCTACACCTTC

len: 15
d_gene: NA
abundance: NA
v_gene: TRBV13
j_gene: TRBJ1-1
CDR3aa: CASSSPGESNTEAFF
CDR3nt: TGTGCCAGCAGCTCCCCAGGGGAGAGTAACACTGAAGCTTTCTTT

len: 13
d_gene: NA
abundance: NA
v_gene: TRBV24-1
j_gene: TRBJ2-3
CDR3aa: CATSTSLRDTQYF
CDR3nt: TGTGCCACCAGTACGAGCCTCCGGGATACGCAGTATTTT

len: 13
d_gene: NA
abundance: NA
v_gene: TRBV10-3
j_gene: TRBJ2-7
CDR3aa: CAISEPTDYEQYF
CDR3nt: TGTGCCATCAGTGAGCCGACGGACTACGAGCAGTACTTC

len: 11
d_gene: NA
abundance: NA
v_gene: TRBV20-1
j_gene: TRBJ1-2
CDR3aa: CSVPLNYGYTF
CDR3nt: TGCAGTGTACCCCTTAACTATGGCTACACCTTC